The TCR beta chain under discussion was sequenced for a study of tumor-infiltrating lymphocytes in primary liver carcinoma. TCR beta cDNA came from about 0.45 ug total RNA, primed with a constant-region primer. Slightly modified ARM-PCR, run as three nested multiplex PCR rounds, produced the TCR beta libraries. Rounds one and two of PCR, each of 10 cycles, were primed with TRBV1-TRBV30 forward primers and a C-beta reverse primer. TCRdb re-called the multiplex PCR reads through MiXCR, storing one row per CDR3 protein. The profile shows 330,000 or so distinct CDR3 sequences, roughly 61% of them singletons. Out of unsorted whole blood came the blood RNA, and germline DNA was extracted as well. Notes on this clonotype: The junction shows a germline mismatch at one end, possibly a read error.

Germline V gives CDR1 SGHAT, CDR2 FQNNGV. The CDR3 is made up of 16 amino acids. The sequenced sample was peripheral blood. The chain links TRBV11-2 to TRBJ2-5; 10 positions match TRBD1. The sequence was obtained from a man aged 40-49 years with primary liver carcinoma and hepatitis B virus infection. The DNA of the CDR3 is TGTGCGAGCAGCTTAGATGTTGGGACAGGGGAAGAGACCCAGTACTTC. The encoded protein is CASSLDVGTGEETQYF. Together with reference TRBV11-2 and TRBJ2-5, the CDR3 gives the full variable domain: EAGVAQSPRYKIIEKRQSVAFWCNPISGHATLYWYQQILGQGPKLLIQFQNNGVVDDSQLPKDRFSAERLKGVDSTLKIQPAKLEDSAVYLCASSLDVGTGEETQYFGPGTRLLVL.